This T cell receptor (beta chain) was retrieved from a study of ipilimumab plus nivolumab after autologous stem cell transplantation. The protocol was immunoSEQ multiplex PCR, while the TCRdb copy is restricted to in-frame clones and leaves out a portion. Of more than 13,000 clones in the sample, around 79% were seen once. This clone has more than one count but fewer than ten. Distinct nucleotide sequences in the sample also encode this CDR3. Germline V CDR1 and CDR2: SGHKS, YYEKEE (reference sequence). The CDR3 loop spans 13 amino acids. Between the trimmed V and J ends, which lost 2 bases and 1 base, there was a span of 6 bases.

The source of this sequence is a male donor with primary mediastinal lymphoma. V usage is TRBV5-5 and J usage is TRBJ1-1; possible D gene TRBD1, 6 bases. Sample: PBMCs, taken in a trial of ipilimumab plus nivolumab as post-transplant consolidation. CDR3 sequence reads: CASSLQGNTEAFF. The CDR3, as DNA: TGTGCCAGCAGCTTACAGGGGAACACTGAAGCTTTCTTT.